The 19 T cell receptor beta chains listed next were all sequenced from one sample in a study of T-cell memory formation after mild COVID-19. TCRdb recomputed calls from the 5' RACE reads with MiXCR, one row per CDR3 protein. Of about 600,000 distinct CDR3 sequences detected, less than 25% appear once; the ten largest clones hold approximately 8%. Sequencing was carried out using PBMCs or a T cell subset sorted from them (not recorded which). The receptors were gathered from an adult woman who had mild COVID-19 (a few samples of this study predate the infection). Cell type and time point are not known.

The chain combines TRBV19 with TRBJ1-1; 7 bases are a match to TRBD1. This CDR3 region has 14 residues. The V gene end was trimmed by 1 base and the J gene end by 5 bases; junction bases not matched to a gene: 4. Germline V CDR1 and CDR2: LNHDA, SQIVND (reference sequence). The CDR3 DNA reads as TGTGCCAGTAGTATAGGACAGGGAAGGACTGAAGCTTTCTTT. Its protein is CASSIGQGRTEAFF.

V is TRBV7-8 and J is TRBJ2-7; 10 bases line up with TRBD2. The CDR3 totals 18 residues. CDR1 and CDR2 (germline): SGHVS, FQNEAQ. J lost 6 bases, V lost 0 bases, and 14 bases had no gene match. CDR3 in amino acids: CASSLARRELAGRGEQYF. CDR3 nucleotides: TGTGCCAGCAGCTTAGCCCGTCGAGAACTAGCGGGAAGAGGCGAGCAGTACTTC.

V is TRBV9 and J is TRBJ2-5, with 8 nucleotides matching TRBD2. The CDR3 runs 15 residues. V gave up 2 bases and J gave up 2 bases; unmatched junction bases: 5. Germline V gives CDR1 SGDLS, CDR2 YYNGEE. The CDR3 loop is CASSVGGGLQETQYF. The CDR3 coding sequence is TGTGCCAGCAGCGTCGGCGGGGGGTTACAAGAGACCCAGTACTTC.

DNA of the CDR3: TGTGCCAGCAGTTTACGACAGGGCGACTATGGCTACACCTTC. Its protein product is CASSLRQGDYGYTF. The V call is TRBV12-3 or TRBV12-4, the J call TRBJ1-2; 7 nucleotides agree with TRBD1. The CDR3 length is 14 residues. J lost 3 bases, V lost 2 bases, and 3 bases had no gene match.

CDR3 nucleotides: TGTGCCAGCAGTGGACGGACAGGGGATTCATTTGCTGAAGCTTTCTTT. It translates to CASSGRTGDSFAEAFF. V is TRBV6-5 and J is TRBJ1-1, with 9 bases matching TRBD1. This CDR3 region has 16 residues. Germline CDR1 reads MNHEY; CDR2 reads SVGAGI. J gave up 6 bases and V 5 bases, and 13 bases lay outside the gene matches.

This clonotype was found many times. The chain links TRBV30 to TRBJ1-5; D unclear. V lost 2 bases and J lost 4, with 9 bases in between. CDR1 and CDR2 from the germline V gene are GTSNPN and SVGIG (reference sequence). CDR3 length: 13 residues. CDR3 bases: TGTGCCTGGAGTAGGGCAGGTAATCAGCCCCAGCATTTT. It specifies CAWSRAGNQPQHF.

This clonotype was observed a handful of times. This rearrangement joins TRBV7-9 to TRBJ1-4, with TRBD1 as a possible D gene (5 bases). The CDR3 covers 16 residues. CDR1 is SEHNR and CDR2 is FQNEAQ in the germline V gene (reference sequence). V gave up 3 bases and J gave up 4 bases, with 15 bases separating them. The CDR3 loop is CASSFWGDGFNEKLFF. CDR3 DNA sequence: TGTGCCAGCAGCTTTTGGGGCGACGGATTTAATGAAAAACTGTTTTTT.

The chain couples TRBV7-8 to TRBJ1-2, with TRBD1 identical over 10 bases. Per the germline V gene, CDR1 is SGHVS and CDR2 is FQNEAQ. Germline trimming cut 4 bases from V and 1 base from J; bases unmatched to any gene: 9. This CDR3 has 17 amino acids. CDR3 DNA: TGTGCCAGCAGCTCCGGGACAGGGGTGATCGTTAACTATGGCTACACCTTC. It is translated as CASSSGTGVIVNYGYTF.

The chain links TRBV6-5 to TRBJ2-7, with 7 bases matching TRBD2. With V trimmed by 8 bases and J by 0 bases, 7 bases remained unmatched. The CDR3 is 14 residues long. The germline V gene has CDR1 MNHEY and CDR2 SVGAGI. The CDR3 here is CASWRREISYEQYF. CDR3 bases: TGTGCCAGCTGGAGGCGGGAGATCTCCTACGAGCAGTACTTC.

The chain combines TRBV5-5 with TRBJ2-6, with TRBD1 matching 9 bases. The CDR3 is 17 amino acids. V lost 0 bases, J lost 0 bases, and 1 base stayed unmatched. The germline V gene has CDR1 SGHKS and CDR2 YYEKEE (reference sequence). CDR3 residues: CASSLGQGGSGANVLTF. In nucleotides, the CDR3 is TGTGCCAGCAGCTTGGGACAGGGGGGCTCTGGGGCCAACGTCCTGACTTTC.

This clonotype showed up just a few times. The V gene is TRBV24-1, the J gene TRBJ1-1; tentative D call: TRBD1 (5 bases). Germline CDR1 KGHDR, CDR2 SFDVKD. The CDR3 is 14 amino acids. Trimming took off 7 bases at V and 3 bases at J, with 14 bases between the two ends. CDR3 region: CATRAPGTDTEAFF. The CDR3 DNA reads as TGTGCCACCAGAGCACCCGGGACGGACACTGAAGCTTTCTTT.

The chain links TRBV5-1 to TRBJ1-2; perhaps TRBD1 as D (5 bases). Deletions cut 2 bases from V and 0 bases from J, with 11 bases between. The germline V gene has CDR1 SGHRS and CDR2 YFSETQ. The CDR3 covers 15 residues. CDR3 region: CASSLGANANYGYTF. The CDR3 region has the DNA TGCGCCAGCAGCTTAGGGGCAAACGCTAACTATGGCTACACCTTC.

The CDR3, as DNA: TGCGCCAGCACCTACGGGACAGGGGGCAATGAGCAGTTCTTC. Protein product: CASTYGTGGNEQFF. The J gene is TRBJ2-1, the V gene TRBV5-1; 11 bases are shared with TRBD1. After removal of 6 bases from V and 6 bases from J, the junction contained 5 bases not matched to a gene. The germline V gene encodes CDR1 SGHRS and CDR2 YFSETQ. This CDR3 has 14 amino acids.

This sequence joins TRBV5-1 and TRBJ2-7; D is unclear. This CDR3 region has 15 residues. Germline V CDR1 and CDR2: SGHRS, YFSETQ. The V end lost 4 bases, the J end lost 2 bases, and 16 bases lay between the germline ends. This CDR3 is CASSPGRPKAYEQYF. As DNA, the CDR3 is TGCGCCAGCAGCCCCGGACGGCCCAAGGCCTACGAGCAGTACTTC.

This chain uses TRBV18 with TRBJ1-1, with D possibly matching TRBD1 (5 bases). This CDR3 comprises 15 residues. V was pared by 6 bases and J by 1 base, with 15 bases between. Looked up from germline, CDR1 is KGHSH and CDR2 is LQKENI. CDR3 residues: CASSPKGTGNTEAFF. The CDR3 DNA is TGTGCCAGCTCGCCGAAGGGAACAGGGAACACTGAAGCTTTCTTT.

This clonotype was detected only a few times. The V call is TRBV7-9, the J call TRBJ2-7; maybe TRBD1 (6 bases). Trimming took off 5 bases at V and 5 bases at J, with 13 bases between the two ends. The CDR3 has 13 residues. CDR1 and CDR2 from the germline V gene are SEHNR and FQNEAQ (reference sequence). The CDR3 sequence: CASSPYSGDEQYF. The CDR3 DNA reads TGTGCCAGCAGCCCGTATTCAGGGGACGAGCAGTACTTC.

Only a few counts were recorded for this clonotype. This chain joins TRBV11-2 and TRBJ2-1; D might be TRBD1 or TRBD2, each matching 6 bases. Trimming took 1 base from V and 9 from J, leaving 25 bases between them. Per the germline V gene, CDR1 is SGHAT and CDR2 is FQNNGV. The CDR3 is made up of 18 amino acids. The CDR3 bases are TGTGCCAGCAGCTTAGGGCGGGGAATCGGGGGCCGTTATACTGAGCAGTTCTTC. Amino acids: CASSLGRGIGGRYTEQFF.

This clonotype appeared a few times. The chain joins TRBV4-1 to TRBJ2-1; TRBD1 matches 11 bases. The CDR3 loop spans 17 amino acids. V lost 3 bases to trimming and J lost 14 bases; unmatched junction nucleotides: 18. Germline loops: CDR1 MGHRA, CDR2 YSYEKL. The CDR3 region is CASSHETPGQGVWSEFF. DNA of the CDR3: TGCGCCAGCAGCCATGAAACACCGGGACAGGGGGTATGGTCGGAGTTCTTC.

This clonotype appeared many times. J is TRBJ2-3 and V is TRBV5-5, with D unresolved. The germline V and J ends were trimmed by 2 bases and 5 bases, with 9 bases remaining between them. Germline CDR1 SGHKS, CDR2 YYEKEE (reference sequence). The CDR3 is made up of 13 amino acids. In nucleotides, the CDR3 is TGTGCCAGCAGCTTAGTAACCGGAGATACGCAGTATTTT. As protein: CASSLVTGDTQYF.